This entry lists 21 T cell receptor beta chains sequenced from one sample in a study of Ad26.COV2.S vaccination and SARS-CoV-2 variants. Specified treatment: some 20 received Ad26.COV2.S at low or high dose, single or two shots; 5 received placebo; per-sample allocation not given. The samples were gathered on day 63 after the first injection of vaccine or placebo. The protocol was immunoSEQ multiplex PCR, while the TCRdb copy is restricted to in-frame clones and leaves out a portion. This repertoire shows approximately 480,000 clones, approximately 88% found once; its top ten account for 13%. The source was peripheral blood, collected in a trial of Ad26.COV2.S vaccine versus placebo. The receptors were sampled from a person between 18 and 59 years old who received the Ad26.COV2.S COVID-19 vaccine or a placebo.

The CDR3 loop reads CRARASVYEQYF. Here the CDR3 DNA reads TGCAGAGCGCGGGCCTCAGTGTACGAGCAGTACTTC. The chain carries TRBV29-1 and TRBJ2-7, with D possibly being TRBD2 (5 bases). CDR1 is SQVTM, CDR2 ANQGSEA, per germline. This CDR3 has 12 amino acids.

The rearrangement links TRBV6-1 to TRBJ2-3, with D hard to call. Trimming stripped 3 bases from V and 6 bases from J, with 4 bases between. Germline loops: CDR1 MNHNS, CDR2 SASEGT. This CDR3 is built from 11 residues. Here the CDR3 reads CASSESDTQYF. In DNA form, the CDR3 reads TGTGCCAGCAGTGAGTCCGATACGCAGTATTTT.

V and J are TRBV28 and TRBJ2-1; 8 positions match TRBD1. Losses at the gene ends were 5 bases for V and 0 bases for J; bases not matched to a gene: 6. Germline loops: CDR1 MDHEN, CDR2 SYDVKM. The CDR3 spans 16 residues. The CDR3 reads CASSPSGQGSYNEQFF. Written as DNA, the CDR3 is TGTGCCAGCAGTCCCTCCGGACAGGGCTCCTACAATGAGCAGTTCTTC.

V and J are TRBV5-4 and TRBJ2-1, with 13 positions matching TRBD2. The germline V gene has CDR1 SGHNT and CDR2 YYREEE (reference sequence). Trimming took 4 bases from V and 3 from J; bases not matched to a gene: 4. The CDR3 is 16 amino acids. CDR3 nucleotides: TGTGCCAGCAGCGAGGGACTAGCGGGGAGCTACAATGAGCAGTTCTTC. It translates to CASSEGLAGSYNEQFF.

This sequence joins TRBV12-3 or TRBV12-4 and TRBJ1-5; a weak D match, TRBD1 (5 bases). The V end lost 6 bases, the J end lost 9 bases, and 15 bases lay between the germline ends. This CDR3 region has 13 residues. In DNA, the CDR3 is TGTGCCAGCAGCCGCGGGGGGGGATGGCCCCAGCATTTT. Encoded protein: CASSRGGGWPQHF.

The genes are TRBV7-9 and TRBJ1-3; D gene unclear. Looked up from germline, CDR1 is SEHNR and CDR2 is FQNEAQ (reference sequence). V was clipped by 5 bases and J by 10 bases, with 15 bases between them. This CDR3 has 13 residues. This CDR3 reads CASSPPDPQTIYF. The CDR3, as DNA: TGTGCCAGCAGCCCCCCGGACCCACAAACCATATATTTT. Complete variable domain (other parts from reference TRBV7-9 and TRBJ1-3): DTGVSQNPRHKITKRGQNVTFRCDPISEHNRLYWYRQTLGQGPEFLTYFQNEAQLEKSRLLSDRFSAERPKGSFSTLEIQRTEQGDSAMYLCASSPPDPQTIYFGEGSWLTVV.

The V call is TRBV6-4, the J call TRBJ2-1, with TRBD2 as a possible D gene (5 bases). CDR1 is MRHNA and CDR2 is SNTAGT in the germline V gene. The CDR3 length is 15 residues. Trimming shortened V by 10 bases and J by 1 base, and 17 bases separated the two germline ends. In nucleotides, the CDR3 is TGTGCCATTACCTGGGGTCGCGGGTCCTACAATGAGCAGTTCTTC. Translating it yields CAITWGRGSYNEQFF.

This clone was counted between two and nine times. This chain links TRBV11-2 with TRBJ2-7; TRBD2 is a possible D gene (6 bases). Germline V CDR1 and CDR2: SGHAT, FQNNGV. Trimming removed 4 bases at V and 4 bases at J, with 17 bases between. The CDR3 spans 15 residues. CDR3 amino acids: CASSSFPGLNYEQYF. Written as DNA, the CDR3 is TGTGCCAGCAGCTCCTTTCCGGGACTTAATTACGAGCAGTACTTC.

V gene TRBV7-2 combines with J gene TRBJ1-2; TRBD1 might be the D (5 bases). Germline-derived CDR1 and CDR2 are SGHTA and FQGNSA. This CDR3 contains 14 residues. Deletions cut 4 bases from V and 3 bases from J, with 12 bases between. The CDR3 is CASSSFGADYGYTF. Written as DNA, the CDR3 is TGTGCCAGCAGCTCCTTTGGGGCGGACTATGGCTACACCTTC.

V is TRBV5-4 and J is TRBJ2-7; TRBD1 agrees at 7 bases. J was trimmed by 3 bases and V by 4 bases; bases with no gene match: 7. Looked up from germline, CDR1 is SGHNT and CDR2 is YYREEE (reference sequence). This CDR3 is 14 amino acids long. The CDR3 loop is CASSVRDRDYEQYF. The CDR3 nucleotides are TGTGCCAGCAGCGTTCGGGACAGAGACTACGAGCAGTACTTC. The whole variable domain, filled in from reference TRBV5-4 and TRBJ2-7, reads ETGVTQSPTHLIKTRGQQVTLRCSSQSGHNTVSWYQQALGQGPQFIFQYYREEENGRGNFPPRFSGLQFPNYSSELNVNALELDDSALYLCASSVRDRDYEQYFGPGTRLTVT.

The CDR3 coding sequence is TGCGCCAGCAGCCAAGATCCGCGGGCCCAGTACTTC. It translates to CASSQDPRAQYF. The gene calls are TRBV4-1 and TRBJ2-5, with D tentatively TRBD2 (5 bases). Germline V gene data show CDR1 as MGHRA and CDR2 as YSYEKL. The CDR3 runs to 12 residues. V lost 0 bases, J lost 9 bases, and 8 bases lay in between.

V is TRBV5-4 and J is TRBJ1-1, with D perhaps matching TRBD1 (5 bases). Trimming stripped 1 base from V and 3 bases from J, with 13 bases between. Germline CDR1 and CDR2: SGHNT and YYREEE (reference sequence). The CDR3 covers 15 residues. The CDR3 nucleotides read TGTGCCAGCAGCTTGAGTACAGTGGGGGACACTGAAGCTTTCTTT. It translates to CASSLSTVGDTEAFF.

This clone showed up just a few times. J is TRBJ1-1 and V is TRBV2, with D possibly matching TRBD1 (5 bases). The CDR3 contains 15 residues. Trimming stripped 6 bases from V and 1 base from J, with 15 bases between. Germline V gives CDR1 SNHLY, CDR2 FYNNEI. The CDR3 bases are TGTGCCAGCAGCGCAACAGGATTAAAGAACACTGAAGCTTTCTTT. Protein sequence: CASSATGLKNTEAFF.

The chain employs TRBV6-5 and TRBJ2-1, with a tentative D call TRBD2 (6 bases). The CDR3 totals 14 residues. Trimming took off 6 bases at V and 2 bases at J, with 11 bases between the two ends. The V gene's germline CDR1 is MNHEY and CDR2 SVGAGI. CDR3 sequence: CASRRGTAYNEQFF. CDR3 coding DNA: TGTGCCAGCAGGCGGGGAACAGCCTACAATGAGCAGTTCTTC.

The CDR3 DNA follows: TGTGCCAGCAGGGGTTCCGGGACAGGGGAGCTGTTTTTT. Residues: CASRGSGTGELFF. This chain links TRBV6-5 with TRBJ2-2, with D tentatively TRBD1 (6 bases). The V and J ends lost 6 bases and 8 bases respectively, with 13 bases between them. Per the germline V gene, CDR1 is MNHEY and CDR2 is SVGAGI. This CDR3 comprises 13 residues.

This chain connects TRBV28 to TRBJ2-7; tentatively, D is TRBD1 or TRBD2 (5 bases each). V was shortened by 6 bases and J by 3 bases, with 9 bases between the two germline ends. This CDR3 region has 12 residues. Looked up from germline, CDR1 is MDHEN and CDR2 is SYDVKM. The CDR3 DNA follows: TGTGCCAGCAGGGAGAGGGGCTACGAGCAGTACTTC. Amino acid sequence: CASRERGYEQYF.

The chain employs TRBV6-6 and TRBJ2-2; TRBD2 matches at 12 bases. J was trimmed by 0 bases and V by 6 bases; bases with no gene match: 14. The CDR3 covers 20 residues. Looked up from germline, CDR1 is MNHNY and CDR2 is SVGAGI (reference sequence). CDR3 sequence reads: CASSKISGLAGTTNTGELFF. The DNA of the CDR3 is TGTGCCAGCAGCAAAATATCGGGACTAGCGGGCACCACGAACACCGGGGAGCTGTTTTTT.

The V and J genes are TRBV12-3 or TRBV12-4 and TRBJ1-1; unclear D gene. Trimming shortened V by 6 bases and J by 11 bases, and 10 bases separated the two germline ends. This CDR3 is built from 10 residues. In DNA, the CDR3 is TGTGCCAGCAGCCTCACTAAGGCTTTCTTT. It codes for CASSLTKAFF.

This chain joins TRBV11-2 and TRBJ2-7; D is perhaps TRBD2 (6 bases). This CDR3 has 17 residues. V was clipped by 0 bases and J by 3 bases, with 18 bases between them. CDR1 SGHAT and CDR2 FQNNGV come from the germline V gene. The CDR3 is CASSLDRRLGTIYEQYF. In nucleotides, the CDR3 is TGTGCCAGCAGCTTAGATAGGCGACTAGGAACAATCTACGAGCAGTACTTC.

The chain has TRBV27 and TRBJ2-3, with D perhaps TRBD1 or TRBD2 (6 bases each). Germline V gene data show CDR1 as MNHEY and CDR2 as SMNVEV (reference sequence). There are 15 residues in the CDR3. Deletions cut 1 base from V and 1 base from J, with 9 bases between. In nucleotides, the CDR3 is TGTGCCAGCAGTTTATTTGGGGGGCGCACAGATACGCAGTATTTT. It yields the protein CASSLFGGRTDTQYF.

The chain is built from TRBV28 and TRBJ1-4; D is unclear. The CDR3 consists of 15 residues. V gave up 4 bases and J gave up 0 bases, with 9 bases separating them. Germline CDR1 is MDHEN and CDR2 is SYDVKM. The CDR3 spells CASSSTGATNEKLFF. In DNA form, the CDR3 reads TGTGCCAGCAGTTCCACCGGCGCAACTAATGAAAAACTGTTTTTT.